Below, 5 T cell receptor beta chains from the same sample are listed, as sequenced in a study of PD-L1 blockade in urothelial cancer. Time point here: peripheral blood 6 weeks after treatment start. Sequencing used immunoSEQ multiplex PCR; TCRdb keeps in-frame clones, though not all of them. The sample yields 48,000 or so clones, approximately 83% seen once. Sequenced here: PBMCs, sampled around atezolizumab (anti-PD-L1) treatment. The receptors were gathered from a man aged 60-69 years with urothelial cancer.

This chain connects TRBV18 to TRBJ1-1; D is undetermined. The CDR3 runs 14 residues. Trimming took 3 bases from V and 2 from J, leaving 10 bases between them. Germline V gene data show CDR1 as KGHSH and CDR2 as LQKENI. CDR3 region: CASSPPNGNTEAFF. The CDR3 region has the DNA TGTGCCAGCTCACCCCCTAACGGTAACACTGAAGCTTTCTTT.

The V and J genes are TRBV9 and TRBJ2-2; no clear D gene. The CDR3 spans 16 residues. V was pared by 3 bases and J by 3 bases, with 15 bases between. Germline loops: CDR1 SGDLS, CDR2 YYNGEE. The CDR3 protein is CASSGRVQSHTGELFF. CDR3 sequence (DNA): TGTGCCAGCAGCGGACGGGTCCAATCCCACACCGGGGAGCTGTTTTTT.

The chain is built from TRBV27 and TRBJ2-3; 7 nucleotides line up with TRBD1. Trimming took 3 bases from V and 2 from J; bases not matched to a gene: 2. The CDR3 contains 14 residues. Germline CDR1 MNHEY, CDR2 SMNVEV (reference sequence). CDR3 protein: CASSLTGPTDTQYF. The CDR3 coding sequence is TGTGCCAGCAGTTTGACAGGGCCCACAGATACGCAGTATTTT.

This chain uses TRBV6-6 with TRBJ2-3; 13 bases align to TRBD2. Germline V gene data show CDR1 as MNHNY and CDR2 as SVGAGI (reference sequence). The CDR3 is 15 residues long. V was pared by 5 bases and J by 9 bases, with 8 bases of the junction left unmatched. The CDR3 region has the DNA TGTGCCAGCAGTCCGGGACTAGCGGGGCCCGGAACGCAGTATTTT. Translation gives CASSPGLAGPGTQYF.

The V gene is TRBV9, the J gene TRBJ2-5, with 8 bases lining up with TRBD2. CDR1 is SGDLS, CDR2 YYNGEE, per germline. The trim removed 3 bases at V and 1 base at J, leaving 5 bases unmatched. There are 15 residues in the CDR3. This CDR3 is CASSGRLASQETQYF. The CDR3 DNA reads TGTGCCAGCAGCGGCCGACTAGCGAGCCAAGAGACCCAGTACTTC.